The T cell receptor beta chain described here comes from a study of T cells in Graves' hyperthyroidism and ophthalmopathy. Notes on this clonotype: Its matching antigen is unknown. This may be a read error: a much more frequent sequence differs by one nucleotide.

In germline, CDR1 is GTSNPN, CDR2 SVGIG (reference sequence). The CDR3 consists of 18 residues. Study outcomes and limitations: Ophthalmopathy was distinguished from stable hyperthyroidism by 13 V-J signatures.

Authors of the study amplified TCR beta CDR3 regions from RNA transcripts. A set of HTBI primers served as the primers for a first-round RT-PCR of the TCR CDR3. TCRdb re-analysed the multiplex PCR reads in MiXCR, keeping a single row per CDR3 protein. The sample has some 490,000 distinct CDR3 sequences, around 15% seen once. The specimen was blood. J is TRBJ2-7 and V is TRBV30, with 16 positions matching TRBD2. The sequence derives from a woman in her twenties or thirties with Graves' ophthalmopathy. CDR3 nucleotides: TGTGCCCGGAGTGTAGGGACTAGCGGGAGGGCCCGGGTTTACGAGCAGTACTTC. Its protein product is CARSVGTSGRARVYEQYF.